The clone carrying this T cell receptor beta chain occurred a few times. The data belong to a study of blood T cells in healthy people across ages. Then a second PCR, running roughly 7 to 12 cycles, was carried out with a sample-barcoded 5' primer and a J-beta primer mix. From the 5' RACE reads, TCRdb called clonotypes with MiXCR, one entry per CDR3 protein. This sample yields some 1,500,000 distinct CDR3 sequences, of which roughly 43% are seen a single time; roughly 3.7% belongs to the top ten. V gave up 7 bases and J gave up 8 bases; unmatched junction bases: 8. CDR3 size: 15 residues. V and J are TRBV12-3 or TRBV12-4 and TRBJ1-6; TRBD1 matches at 10 bases. This receptor was obtained from a woman aged 18-35 years in good health. Sequenced: blood. The CDR3 DNA reads as TGTGCCAGCATCGGCGGGACAGGGGTTGATTCACCCCTCCACTTT. This translates into CASIGGTGVDSPLHF.